This TCR beta chain was recorded in a study of identical twins. This clonotype has a count of ten or more. What it recognizes is unknown. MiXCR was run by TCRdb on the 5' RACE reads, yielding one entry per CDR3 protein. The sample consists of 690,000 or so distinct CDR3 sequences, roughly 6% of them appearing once. Broader study findings: Recombination models fit unrelated individuals' TCR alpha sharing but underestimated twins'.

V lost 1 base to trimming and J lost 6 bases, with 8 bases between them. CDR1 is MGHRA and CDR2 is YSYEKL in the germline V gene. This CDR3 region has 13 residues. The TCR sequence derives from a young man in good health. The sequenced material came from naive T cells sorted from blood. This rearrangement joins TRBV4-1 to TRBJ2-3; TRBD1 might be the D (6 bases). In nucleotides, the CDR3 is TGCGCCAGCAGCCAAGGGGACATGGATACGCAGTATTTT. It encodes CASSQGDMDTQYF.